This T cell receptor (beta chain) was obtained from a study of blood T cell repertoires in COVID-19. About the research overall: COVID-19 samples collected from the United States, Italy and Spain covered acute and convalescent phases. PBMCs, B-cell-depleted T cells, or T cells were the source of the cDNA or gDNA that made up the material.

The CDR3 sequence is 18 residues long. Germline values: CDR1 SGHTS, CDR2 YDEGEE. Trimming cost V 7 bases and J 4 bases; bases outside gene matches: 18. Original processing methods: Estimation of nucleated cell counts was performed using reference gene primer amplification. Assay: immunoSEQ multiplex PCR; the TCRdb copy retains only in-frame clones and omits some. V and J calls and clone size are as listed in that table; D and trimming were resolved from the DNA. Of 90,000 to 150,000 clones in the sample, over 60% were seen once. Sequencing input: peripheral blood. The chain joins TRBV5-8 to TRBJ1-5; the match to TRBD1 covers 9 bases. The source is an elderly woman with acute or convalescent COVID-19. The CDR3 DNA reads TGTGCCAGCCGGGAGAGGCGGCGGGGACAGGGCACTAATCAGCCCCAGCATTTT. Its translation is CASRERRRGQGTNQPQHF.